This T cell receptor (beta chain) came from a study of CXCR3-negative and CXCR3-positive naive CD8 T cells. With UMI labels, 5' RACE was used to prepare the TRB cDNA libraries. TCRdb re-called the 5' RACE reads; every CDR3 protein appears as one record, without DNA. The sample table sets out 100,000 to 150,000 distinct CDR3 sequences. Germline V gene data show CDR1 as DFQATT and CDR2 as SNEGSKA (reference sequence). This CDR3 spans 13 amino acids. The chain uses TRBV20-1 and TRBJ2-7; TCRdb picks TRBD1, but there is no DNA to check that call. Sequenced sample: naive CXCR3- CD8+ T cells from blood. The sample's subset: CD45RO-CCR7+CD27+CD95- naive CD8+ T cells lacking CXCR3 (TNR3-). This receptor was identified in a human donor in good health. Some clones in this sample may be carry-over from other donors' samples. CDR3 sequence: CSAHETGTYEQYF.